These T cell receptor beta chains were read from a single sample in a study of beta chain features in type 1 diabetes. Assay: immunoSEQ multiplex PCR; the TCRdb copy retains only in-frame clones and omits some. Of 450,000 or so clones in the sample, about 10% are singletons; the top ten hold approximately 0.05%. The source material was naive CD4+ T cells from blood. The source is a young woman in good health. Both conserved end residues are part of each CDR3. The order of the fields is D gene, V gene, clone size, J gene, CDR3 DNA, CDR3 protein. A D gene is named only where the DNA matches it firmly. Clone size is not always given. Where it is, it says once, few, many or a class for expanded clones.

>.|TRBV9|.|TRBJ2-1
TGTGCCAGCAGCGTGTCAGGGGTTTACTACAATGAGCAGTTCTTC
CASSVSGVYYNEQFF
>.|TRBV7-2|few|TRBJ1-5
TGTGCCAGCAGCTTAGTTTCGCAGGGCGCCTTTCAGCCCCAGCATTTT
CASSLVSQGAFQPQHF
>.|TRBV7-3|few|TRBJ1-2
TGTGCCAGCAGCTTAAATGGAGGGCTTGGCTACACCTTC
CASSLNGGLGYTF
>.|TRBV5-1|few|TRBJ2-3
TGCGCCAGCAGCTGGGGCACAGATACGCAGTATTTT
CASSWGTDTQYF
>.|TRBV30|.|TRBJ1-5
TGTGCCTGGAGTGCCGGGACTTACCAGCCCCAGCATTTT
CAWSAGTYQPQHF
>.|TRBV5-1|.|TRBJ2-4
TGCGCCAGCAGCTTGGAGGGGGAAAACATTCAGTACTTC
CASSLEGENIQYF
>.|TRBV9|.|TRBJ2-5
TGTGCCAGCAGCGTAGCTGCCGAGACCCAGTACTTC
CASSVAAETQYF
>.|TRBV30|.|TRBJ1-1
TGTGCCTGGAGTTTGACGGGGGACACTGAAGCTTTCTTT
CAWSLTGDTEAFF
>.|TRBV7-9|.|TRBJ2-2
TGTGCCAGCAGCTTATGGGGTACGGGGAACACCGGGGAGCTGTTTTTT
CASSLWGTGNTGELFF
>.|TRBV28|few|TRBJ2-5
TGTGCCAGCAGTTCCGGGACGGTCAAAGAGACCCAGTACTTC
CASSSGTVKETQYF
>.|TRBV29-1|.|TRBJ1-2
TGCGTCAACCGCCTAAAATCAAACTATGGCTACACCTTC
CVNRLKSNYGYTF
>TRBD2|TRBV4-1|.|TRBJ2-1
TGCGCCAGCAGCCCCATGAGCGGGGGGGCCTACAATGAGCAGTTCTTC
CASSPMSGGAYNEQFF
>.|TRBV5-4|.|TRBJ2-5
TGTGCCAGCAGCGACAAGGGGACGTGGGAGACCCAGTACTTC
CASSDKGTWETQYF
>TRBD1|TRBV7-2|.|TRBJ2-5
TGTGCCAGCAGCTTAGCAGGGGGCGGAGAGACCCAGTACTTC
CASSLAGGGETQYF
>.|TRBV7-8|.|TRBJ2-4
TGTGCCAGCAGCCCGCACCGACCCACAGCCAAAAACATTCAGTACTTC
CASSPHRPTAKNIQYF
>.|TRBV14|few|TRBJ2-1
TGTGCCAGTCTAGGGGTCCACTCCTACAATGAGCAGTTCTTC
CASLGVHSYNEQFF
>TRBD2|TRBV5-1|few|TRBJ2-7
TGCGCCAGCAGGGCGGGAGCCTACGAGCAGTACTTC
CASRAGAYEQYF
>TRBD2|TRBV4-1|few|TRBJ2-7
TGCGCCAGCAGCCAAGATCGAGGGACTAGGAGACACTTC
CASSQDRGTRRHF
>.|TRBV4-3|.|TRBJ2-7
TGCGCCAGCAGCCCTATTAGGGCGTCACCCCTCGAGCAGTACTTC
CASSPIRASPLEQYF
>.|TRBV7-9|.|TRBJ1-6
TGTGCCAGCGGACTAGGGGGTTATAATTCACCCCTCCACTTT
CASGLGGYNSPLHF
>.|TRBV4-1|few|TRBJ1-5
TGCGCCAGCAGCCAGTATTGGGGGTTCAATCAGCCCCAGCATTTT
CASSQYWGFNQPQHF
>TRBD1|TRBV2|.|TRBJ2-1
TGTGCCAGCAGTGGACAGGGAGTCATCGATGAGCAGTTCTTC
CASSGQGVIDEQFF
>.|TRBV15|.|TRBJ2-7
TGTGCCACCAGCAGAGATTTTCTCCTCGGGGACGAGCAGTACTTC
CATSRDFLLGDEQYF
>.|TRBV7-6|few|TRBJ1-1
TGTGCCAGCAGCTTAGTGGTGAGCACTGAAGCTTTCTTT
CASSLVVSTEAFF
>.|TRBV29-1|few|TRBJ2-7
TGCAGCGTAAATACCCTCAAAGGGTCCAGCGAGCAGTACTTC
CSVNTLKGSSEQYF
>.|TRBV29-1|few|TRBJ2-3
TGCAGCGTTTATGGACGCACAGATACGCAGTATTTT
CSVYGRTDTQYF
>.|TRBV5-1|.|TRBJ2-2
TGCGCCAGCAGCTTGGCGAACACCGGGGAGCTGTTTTTT
CASSLANTGELFF
>.|TRBV7-8|few|TRBJ2-3
TGTGCCAGCAGGGGAGTTAACACAGATACGCAGTATTTT
CASRGVNTDTQYF
>TRBD2|TRBV29-1|few|TRBJ2-1
TGCAGCGTTGTCTGGCGGGAGTACAATGAGCAGTTCTTC
CSVVWREYNEQFF
>.|TRBV7-2|few|TRBJ2-2
TGTGCCAGCAGCCCTCGGACAGCAAGGAACACCGGGGAGCTGTTTTTT
CASSPRTARNTGELFF
>.|TRBV7-9|.|TRBJ1-1
TGTGCCAGCAGCCCCCGACAGGCGTCGAGGGCTGAAGCTTTCTTT
CASSPRQASRAEAFF
>.|TRBV7-2|few|TRBJ2-5
TGTGCCAGCAGCTCAACCGGGGTCCAGTACTTC
CASSSTGVQYF
>.|TRBV4-2|.|TRBJ2-2
TGTGCCAGCAGCCGCTTTAGAGGGGATAACACCGGGGAGCTGTTTTTT
CASSRFRGDNTGELFF
>.|TRBV19|few|TRBJ1-5
TGTGCCAGTAGTACCCTGACGAGGCCCCAGCATTTT
CASSTLTRPQHF
>.|TRBV7-9|few|TRBJ2-1
TGTGCCAGCAGCTTGGGGCAGGGGGGACCCTACAATGAGCAGTTCTTC
CASSLGQGGPYNEQFF
>TRBD2|TRBV7-2|few|TRBJ2-7
TGTGCCAGCAGCTTAGTGGCGGGAGAACTCTACGAGCAGTACTTC
CASSLVAGELYEQYF
>.|TRBV25-1|.|TRBJ2-5
TGTGCCAGCAGTGCCCCGGACAGACCGCAAGAGACCCAGTACTTC
CASSAPDRPQETQYF
>TRBD1|TRBV11-2|few|TRBJ1-1
TGTGCCAGCAGCTTAGCCCTGGGACAGGACACTGAAGCTTTCTTT
CASSLALGQDTEAFF
>TRBD1|TRBV6-5|few|TRBJ2-3
TGTGCCAGCAGCCAGACAGGGCGCACAGATACGCAGTATTTT
CASSQTGRTDTQYF
>.|TRBV7-2|few|TRBJ1-2
TGTGCCAGCAGCTCCCAGACGGGGGATGGCGGCTACACCTTC
CASSSQTGDGGYTF
>.|TRBV29-1|few|TRBJ1-1
TGCAGCGTTGAAGTTACACGACGGTTGAACACTGAAGCTTTCTTT
CSVEVTRRLNTEAFF
>TRBD1|TRBV18|.|TRBJ2-1
TGTGCCAGCTCACCCGTAGGGACAGGGAAGAATGAGCAGTTCTTC
CASSPVGTGKNEQFF
>TRBD1|TRBV6-5|few|TRBJ1-1
TGTGCCAGCAGTTACTCGATTATACAGGGGCCGACTGAAGCTTTCTTT
CASSYSIIQGPTEAFF